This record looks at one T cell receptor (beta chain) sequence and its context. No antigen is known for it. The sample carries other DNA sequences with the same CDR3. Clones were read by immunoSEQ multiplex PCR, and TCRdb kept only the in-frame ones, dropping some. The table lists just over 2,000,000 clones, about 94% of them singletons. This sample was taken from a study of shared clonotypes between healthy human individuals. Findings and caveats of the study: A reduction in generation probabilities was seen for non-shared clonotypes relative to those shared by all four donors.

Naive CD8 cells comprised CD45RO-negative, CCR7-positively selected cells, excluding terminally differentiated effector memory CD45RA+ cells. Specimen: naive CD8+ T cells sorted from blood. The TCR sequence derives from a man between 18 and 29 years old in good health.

Here the CDR3 DNA reads TGTGCCAGCAGCTCTCAGGGGCCCTACGAGCAGTACTTC. As protein: CASSSQGPYEQYF. The chain carries TRBV7-9 and TRBJ2-7, with TRBD1 as a possible D gene (6 bases). Germline CDR1 reads SEHNR; CDR2 reads FQNEAQ (reference sequence). CDR3 length: 13 residues. The V end was cut by 4 bases, the J end by 2 bases, with 9 bases between.